The 20 T cell receptor beta chains listed next were all sequenced from one sample in a study of blood T cell repertoires in COVID-19. The protocol was immunoSEQ multiplex PCR, while the TCRdb copy is restricted to in-frame clones and leaves out a portion. The sample carries approximately 100,000 clones, approximately 80% recorded once. What was sequenced was peripheral blood. All receptors come from a woman aged 60-70 years with acute or convalescent COVID-19.

V usage is TRBV7-9 and J usage is TRBJ1-2, with D unresolved. With 1 base removed from V and 7 bases from J, the gap between germline ends came to 16 bases. Germline CDR1 is SEHNR and CDR2 is FQNEAQ (reference sequence). The CDR3 sequence is 15 residues long. The CDR3 coding sequence is TGTGCCAGCAGCTTAGAAGTAACAGCGGTACGTGGCTACACCTTC. It encodes CASSLEVTAVRGYTF.

The chain carries TRBV6-5 and TRBJ1-1, with a possible D match to TRBD1 (6 bases). Germline CDR1 reads MNHEY; CDR2 reads SVGAGI. V lost 2 bases to trimming and J lost 3 bases, with 7 bases between them. The CDR3 spans 13 residues. The CDR3 protein is CASSYEGDTEAFF. CDR3 nucleotides: TGTGCCAGCAGTTACGAGGGGGACACTGAAGCTTTCTTT.

V is TRBV5-6 and J is TRBJ1-2; 8 nucleotides align to TRBD1. Germline CDR1 is SGHDT and CDR2 is YYEEEE. The CDR3 has 14 residues. V was pared by 4 bases and J by 4 bases, with 6 bases of the junction left unmatched. CDR3: CASSPDRAGYGYTF. The CDR3 region has the DNA TGTGCCAGCAGCCCGGACAGGGCTGGCTATGGCTACACCTTC.

The J gene is TRBJ2-7, the V gene TRBV3-1 (or the pseudogene TRBV3-2); a possible D gene is TRBD2 (5 bases). With 7 bases removed from V and 3 bases from J, the gap between germline ends came to 16 bases. In germline, CDR1 is LGHDT, CDR2 YNNKEL (reference sequence). The CDR3 extends over 14 amino acids. The CDR3, as DNA: TGTGCCAGCACCCCTAGGGCGGGTGGCTACGAGCAGTACTTC. Protein product: CASTPRAGGYEQYF.

The CDR3 reads CASSRDRGESTEAFF. Here the CDR3 DNA reads TGTGCCAGCAGCAGGGACAGGGGGGAATCCACTGAAGCTTTCTTT. This sequence joins TRBV5-4 and TRBJ1-1, with 11 positions matching TRBD1. V dropped 4 bases and J dropped 4; count of bases not matched to a gene: 6. The CDR3 consists of 15 residues. Germline V CDR1 and CDR2: SGHNT, YYREEE (reference sequence). The entire variable domain, with the rest obtained from reference TRBV5-4 and TRBJ1-1, is as follows: ETGVTQSPTHLIKTRGQQVTLRCSSQSGHNTVSWYQQALGQGPQFIFQYYREEENGRGNFPPRFSGLQFPNYSSELNVNALELDDSALYLCASSRDRGESTEAFFGQGTRLTVV.

This rearrangement joins TRBV27 to TRBJ2-7; TRBD1 might be the D (6 bases). The CDR3 totals 14 residues. In germline, CDR1 is MNHEY, CDR2 SMNVEV (reference sequence). V was clipped by 5 bases and J by 2 bases, with 13 bases between them. CDR3 amino acids: CASSQLRGPYEQYF. In DNA form, the CDR3 reads TGTGCCAGCAGTCAGCTCAGGGGCCCCTACGAGCAGTACTTC.

DNA for the CDR3: TGTGCCACCCAGGGGGCGTGGGGAAACACCATATATTTT. Translated: CATQGAWGNTIYF. The chain has TRBV7-9 and TRBJ1-3; 8 bases are a match to TRBD1. The length of the CDR3 is 13 residues. V dropped 10 bases and J dropped 4; count of bases not matched to a gene: 6. Germline CDR1 is SEHNR and CDR2 is FQNEAQ (reference sequence).

V gene TRBV9 combines with J gene TRBJ2-2; 9 bases are shared with TRBD1. V shed 1 base, J shed 2 bases, and the junction held 3 bases outside the gene matches. The germline CDR1 and CDR2 sequences are SGDLS and YYNGEE. This CDR3 has 16 amino acids. The CDR3, as DNA: TGTGCCAGCAGCGTACCGGGACAGGGAAACACCGGGGAGCTGTTTTTT. Amino acids: CASSVPGQGNTGELFF.

This chain links TRBV30 with TRBJ1-2; D perhaps matches TRBD1 (6 bases). CDR1 and CDR2 (germline): GTSNPN, SVGIG (reference sequence). The V end was cut by 5 bases, the J end by 0 bases, with 19 bases between. The CDR3 consists of 16 residues. CDR3 DNA: TGTGCCTGGCGACAGGACGCGAGGGGGACTAACTATGGCTACACCTTC. Amino acid sequence: CAWRQDARGTNYGYTF. The full variable domain, its missing parts supplied by reference TRBV30 and TRBJ1-2, is SQTIHQWPATLVQPVGSPLSLECTVEGTSNPNLYWYRQAAGRGLQLLFYSVGIGQISSEVPQNLSASRPQDRQFILSSKKLLLSDSGFYLCAWRQDARGTNYGYTFGSGTRLTVV.

The V and J genes are TRBV3-1 (or the pseudogene TRBV3-2) and TRBJ2-2; 9 bases line up with TRBD2. Germline assignment: CDR1 LGHDT and CDR2 YNNKEL (reference sequence). The length of the CDR3 is 16 residues. With V trimmed by 4 bases and J by 3 bases, 6 bases remained unmatched. CDR3 protein: CASSLLAGRDTGELFF. CDR3 in DNA: TGTGCCAGCAGCCTCCTAGCGGGACGAGACACCGGGGAGCTGTTTTTT.

The V call is TRBV7-6, the J call TRBJ2-1; 7 bases match TRBD1. V gave up 1 base and J gave up 2 bases; unmatched junction bases: 2. Germline V CDR1 and CDR2: SGHVS, FNYEAQ. This CDR3 is 15 amino acids long. CDR3 residues: CASSLGGQPYNEQFF. The CDR3 bases are TGTGCCAGCAGCTTAGGGGGACAGCCCTACAATGAGCAGTTCTTC.

This clone came up a few times. V usage is TRBV5-1 and J usage is TRBJ1-1; D possibly corresponds to TRBD1 (6 bases). V was shortened by 4 bases and J by 3 bases, with 16 bases between the two germline ends. CDR1 and CDR2 (germline): SGHRS, YFSETQ. The CDR3 spans 15 residues. CDR3 protein: CASSGDPRGYTEAFF. In DNA, the CDR3 is TGCGCCAGCAGCGGGGACCCAAGGGGGTACACTGAAGCTTTCTTT.

The chain couples TRBV10-3 to TRBJ2-7, with 8 bases lining up with TRBD1. The CDR3 covers 14 residues. Unmatched junction bases numbered 5, after V lost 3 bases and J lost 4 bases. Germline V lookup: CDR1 ENHRY, CDR2 SYGVKD. The CDR3 sequence: CAISEPGQAYEQYF. CDR3 nucleotides: TGTGCCATCAGTGAACCGGGACAGGCGTACGAGCAGTACTTC.

This sequence joins TRBV7-9 and TRBJ2-3; 10 bases are a match to TRBD2. CDR1 and CDR2 (germline): SEHNR, FQNEAQ (reference sequence). J lost 1 base, V lost 4 bases, and 2 bases had no gene match. The CDR3 spans 15 residues. CDR3 DNA sequence: TGTGCCAGCAGCTCCCTAGCGGGAGGCACAGATACGCAGTATTTT. Residues: CASSSLAGGTDTQYF.

This chain uses TRBV20-1 with TRBJ2-7, with D tentatively TRBD2 (6 bases). V dropped 3 bases and J dropped 0 bases, with 12 bases sitting between them. In germline, CDR1 is DFQATT, CDR2 SNEGSKA (reference sequence). This CDR3 is built from 14 residues. CDR3 loop: CSASGGGTSYEQYF. The CDR3 DNA sequence: TGCAGTGCTAGTGGTGGCGGGACCTCCTACGAGCAGTACTTC.

The chain joins TRBV4-1 to TRBJ2-5; D may be TRBD1 (5 bases). This CDR3 has 15 residues. V dropped 1 base and J dropped 5 bases, with 14 bases sitting between them. Germline V gene lookup returns CDR1 MGHRA and CDR2 YSYEKL. The CDR3 sequence is CASSQAGQGWETQYF. CDR3 bases: TGCGCCAGCAGCCAAGCTGGTCAGGGTTGGGAGACCCAGTACTTC.

CDR3 protein: CASSQGSRRSETQYF. The CDR3 DNA reads as TGTGCCAGCAGCCAGGGTAGCCGGAGGTCGGAGACCCAGTACTTC. The genes are TRBV4-2 and TRBJ2-5, with a tentative D call TRBD2 (5 bases). Trimming pared 3 bases from V and 5 bases from J, leaving 16 bases between. Looked up from germline, CDR1 is LGHNA and CDR2 is YNFKEQ. This CDR3 contains 15 residues.

The CDR3 here is CASSLVTGAHGELFF. CDR3 DNA: TGTGCCAGCAGCTTAGTCACAGGGGCCCACGGGGAGCTGTTTTTT. The rearrangement joins TRBV7-9 to TRBJ2-2, with 7 bases fitting TRBD1. Germline V gene sequence: CDR1 SEHNR, CDR2 FQNEAQ (reference sequence). The CDR3 is 15 amino acids. V shed 1 base and J 7 bases; nucleotides not matched to a gene: 6.

This clone has a handful of counts. V and J are TRBV25-1 and TRBJ1-2; 9 nucleotides align to TRBD1. Trimming cost V 5 bases and J 7 bases; bases outside gene matches: 14. The CDR3 is made up of 16 amino acids. Germline V lookup: CDR1 MGHDK, CDR2 SYGVNS. The CDR3, as DNA: TGTGCCAGCAGTCCCGGGACAGGGATCAACCCTGCTGGCTACACCTTC. It translates to CASSPGTGINPAGYTF.

The J gene is TRBJ2-3, the V gene TRBV19; D remains ambiguous. The length of the CDR3 is 18 residues. CDR1 and CDR2 (germline): LNHDA, SQIVND (reference sequence). Trimming removed 5 bases at V and 2 bases at J, with 23 bases between. As DNA, the CDR3 is TGTGCCAGTAGTCTTCCCCTGATGCGTGGTTCTAACACAGATACGCAGTATTTT. As protein: CASSLPLMRGSNTDTQYF. Drawing the rest from reference TRBV19 and TRBJ2-3, the complete variable domain is DGGITQSPKYLFRKEGQNVTLSCEQNLNHDAMYWYRQDPGQGLRLIYYSQIVNDFQKGDIAEGYSVSREKKESFPLTVTSAQKNPTAFYLCASSLPLMRGSNTDTQYFGPGTRLTVL.